These 5 T cell receptor beta chains were all obtained from the same sample, sequenced in a study of post-analysis software for immune sequencing data. Study-level findings and limits: Comparison of patients with controls showed a handful of TRBV segments more frequent in patients, TRBV5-6, TRBV5-1 and TRBV20-1 among them.

Their antigen targets remain unknown. Researchers reported that TCR beta cDNA libraries carried unique molecular identifiers. TCRdb re-called the PCR reads through MiXCR, storing one row per CDR3 protein. This table holds about 770,000 distinct CDR3 sequences, 35% to 55% found once. Source material: blood. The receptors shown here come from a girl between 5 and 17 years old with multiple sclerosis.

The chain carries TRBV7-9 and TRBJ2-7; 13 bases map to TRBD2. The end of the DNA aligns better with TRBJ2-5, so the J call may be wrong. Germline V gene sequence: CDR1 SEHNR, CDR2 FQNEAQ (reference sequence). This CDR3 comprises 18 residues. The CDR3 loop reads CASSPLPTSGRGEETQYF. The CDR3 DNA is TGTGCCAGCAGTCCCCTCCCCACTAGCGGGAGGGGGGAGGAGACCCAGTACTTC.

This clonotype was detected a few times. The rearrangement links TRBV7-3 to TRBJ2-1; 8 bases align to TRBD1. Per germline, CDR1 SGHTA and CDR2 FQGTGA. The CDR3 has 16 residues. J gave up 3 bases and V 1 base, and 5 bases lay outside the gene matches. In DNA form, the CDR3 reads TGTGCCAGCAGCTTAATCGGGACAGGAAACTACAATGAGCAGTTCTTC. Its translation is CASSLIGTGNYNEQFF. The complete variable domain, with remaining parts taken from reference TRBV7-3 and TRBJ2-1, reads GAGVSQTPSNKVTEKGKYVELRCDPISGHTALYWYRQSLGQGPEFLIYFQGTGAADDSGLPNDRFFAVRPEGSVSTLKIQRTERGDSAVYLCASSLIGTGNYNEQFFGPGTRLTVL.

The chain is built from TRBV7-2 and TRBJ2-1, with 14 bases that match TRBD2. V dropped 1 base and J dropped 9; count of bases not matched to a gene: 11. Germline V gene data show CDR1 as SGHTA and CDR2 as FQGNSA. This CDR3 spans 18 amino acids. CDR3 in DNA: TGTGCCAGCAGCTTAGTTCGACTAGCGGGAGGGCCGGTGGGTGAGCAGTTCTTC. This sequence encodes CASSLVRLAGGPVGEQFF.

The chain is built from TRBV27 and TRBJ2-3, with 14 bases identical to TRBD2. Losses at the gene ends were 5 bases for V and 14 bases for J; bases not matched to a gene: 21. CDR1 and CDR2 (germline): MNHEY, SMNVEV (reference sequence). The CDR3 is 18 amino acids. The CDR3 coding sequence is TGTGCCAGCAGTCCCGGACTAGCGGGGGGTCAACGTATGGCGGCAGGGTATTTT. The encoded protein is CASSPGLAGGQRMAAGYF.

The rearrangement joins TRBV5-1 to TRBJ1-2, with unresolved D. The CDR3 runs 15 residues. Germline lookup yields CDR1 SGHRS and CDR2 YFSETQ. Trimming shortened V by 3 bases and J by 4 bases, and 16 bases separated the two germline ends. The chain's CDR3 is CASSSGEGEVYGYTF. CDR3 in DNA: TGCGCCAGCAGCTCCGGGGAGGGAGAGGTCTATGGCTACACCTTC.